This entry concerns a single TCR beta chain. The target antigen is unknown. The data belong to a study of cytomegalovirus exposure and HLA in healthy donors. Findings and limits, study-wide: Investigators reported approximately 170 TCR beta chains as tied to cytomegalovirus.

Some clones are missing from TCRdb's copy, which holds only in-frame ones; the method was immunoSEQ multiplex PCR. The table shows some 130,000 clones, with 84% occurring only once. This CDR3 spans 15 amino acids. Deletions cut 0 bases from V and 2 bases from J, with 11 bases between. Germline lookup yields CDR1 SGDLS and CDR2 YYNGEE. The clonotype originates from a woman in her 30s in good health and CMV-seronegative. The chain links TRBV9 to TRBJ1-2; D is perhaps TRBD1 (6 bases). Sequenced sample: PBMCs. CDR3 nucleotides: TGTGCCAGCAGCGTAGAGGCAGGGGCCAACTATGGCTACACCTTC. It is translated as CASSVEAGANYGYTF.